The rows below give T cell receptor beta chains drawn from one sample of a study of PD-L1 blockade in urothelial cancer. The data were produced by immunoSEQ multiplex PCR, yet TCRdb's version contains in-frame clones alone and is incomplete. The table has 30,000 to 50,000 clones, around 88% seen once; the top ten hold about 1.9%. The input for sequencing was PBMCs, taken around atezolizumab (anti-PD-L1) treatment. These receptor sequences come from a man aged 60 to 75 with urothelial cancer. Each CDR3 is given with its conserved first and last residue. D genes are given only for firm matches. Clone size is shown for a subset of rows, as once, few, many or a class of expanded clone.

d_call cdr3_length j_call clone_size v_call cdr3_nt cdr3_aa
NA 13 TRBJ2-4 NA TRBV5-4 TGTGCCAGCAGCTTGAACGAAGGGGACATTCAGTACTTC CASSLNEGDIQYF
TRBD1 13 TRBJ2-3 NA TRBV7-3 TGTGCCAGCAGCCCAACAGGGGCAGATACGCAGTATTTT CASSPTGADTQYF
TRBD1 14 TRBJ2-1 NA TRBV28 TGTGCCAGCAGCCGGACAGGGAATAGCAATGAGCAGTTCTTC CASSRTGNSNEQFF
TRBD2 16 TRBJ2-2 NA TRBV27 TGTGCCAGCAGTCCAGTCCTAGCGGGATCTAGCGGGGAGCTGTTTTTT CASSPVLAGSSGELFF
TRBD1 14 TRBJ2-5 NA TRBV11-3 TGTGCCAGCAGCTTGACAGGGTTTGCGGAGACCCAGTACTTC CASSLTGFAETQYF
TRBD1 14 TRBJ2-7 NA TRBV28 TGTGCCAGCGGAGCCGGGACAGGGGGCTACGAGCAGTACTTC CASGAGTGGYEQYF
NA 12 TRBJ2-5 NA TRBV15 TGTGCCACCAATGAAGGGAGAGAGACCCAGTACTTC CATNEGRETQYF
NA 14 TRBJ2-7 NA TRBV27 TGTGCCAGCAGTCGCGCGGACTTAGGCTACGAGCAGTACTTC CASSRADLGYEQYF
TRBD1 14 TRBJ2-7 NA TRBV18 TGTGCCAGCTCGGGGACAGGGGGACGGAACGAGCAGTACTTC CASSGTGGRNEQYF
NA 16 TRBJ2-7 NA TRBV6-5 TGTGCCAGCAGTTACTCTGGGGGGGCCGCCTCCTACGAGCAGTACTTC CASSYSGGAASYEQYF
NA 13 TRBJ2-3 NA TRBV4-3 TGCGCCAGCAGTCAGAACTGGGGGCGAACGCAGTATTTT CASSQNWGRTQYF
TRBD2 15 TRBJ2-2 NA TRBV7-2 TGTGCCAGCAGCGCAACTAGCGACCCTACCGGGGAGCTGTTTTTT CASSATSDPTGELFF
TRBD1 18 TRBJ2-1 once TRBV5-6 TGTGCCAGCAGCCGACAGGGGGCGCTTGGGTTTTCCTACAATGAGCAGTTCTTC CASSRQGALGFSYNEQFF
TRBD2 19 TRBJ2-1 NA TRBV11-1 TGTGCCAGCAGCCAGGGACTAGCGGGAGGCCCCGGGGCCTACAATGAGCAGTTCTTC CASSQGLAGGPGAYNEQFF
NA 17 TRBJ1-1 NA TRBV28 TGTGCCAGCCTTACGGAAGGGCGAGGGGGACTGAACACTGAAGCTTTCTTT CASLTEGRGGLNTEAFF
TRBD1 17 TRBJ2-1 NA TRBV7-2 TGTGCCAGCAGCGTGCGGGACAGGCCTGATTGGGGCAATGAGCAGTTCTTC CASSVRDRPDWGNEQFF
TRBD2 14 TRBJ2-7 NA TRBV7-6 TGTGCCAGCAGCTTAAGAGGACTAGCGTCTCGCTCGTACTTC CASSLRGLASRSYF
NA 14 TRBJ2-7 NA TRBV5-1 TGCGCCAGCAGCTTGACAGGGACCGACTACGAGCAGTACTTC CASSLTGTDYEQYF
TRBD2 14 TRBJ2-1 NA TRBV6-1 TGTGCCAGCAGTGAAGGCGGGAGGATTGGCGAGCAGTTCTTC CASSEGGRIGEQFF
NA 13 TRBJ2-7 NA TRBV5-5 TGTGCCAGCAACCGAGGACAGTCCTACGAGCAGTACTTC CASNRGQSYEQYF
TRBD1 14 TRBJ2-7 NA TRBV2 TGTGCCAGCAGCGTTTCAGGGGGCAGGAACGAGCAGTACTTC CASSVSGGRNEQYF
NA 15 TRBJ1-5 NA TRBV7-2 TGTGCCAGCACCCAAGGGGGGGTGGCCAATCAGCCCCAGCATTTT CASTQGGVANQPQHF
TRBD1 14 TRBJ1-2 NA TRBV7-3 TGTGCCAGCAGCCCCGGACAGGGCAACTATGGCTACACCTTC CASSPGQGNYGYTF
TRBD1 15 TRBJ2-1 NA TRBV5-1 TGCGCCAGCAGCTACTCCGGGACAGGGGTCGATGAGCAGTTCTTC CASSYSGTGVDEQFF
NA 12 TRBJ1-5 few TRBV7-2 TGTGCCAGCACCACTCTCAATCAGCCCCAGCATTTT CASTTLNQPQHF
NA 11 TRBJ1-4 NA TRBV28 TGTGCCAGCAGACTTAATGAAAAACTGTTTTTT CASRLNEKLFF
NA 15 TRBJ2-7 NA TRBV9 TGTGCCAGCAGTGAAGCCCCGGGAGACTCCTACGAGCAGTACTTC CASSEAPGDSYEQYF
NA 14 TRBJ1-2 NA TRBV5-1 TGCGCCAGCAGCTCCAGGGTGGATAACTATGGCTACACCTTC CASSSRVDNYGYTF
TRBD2 16 TRBJ2-3 NA TRBV7-2 TGTGCCAGCAGCGATGGGACTAGCGGGGTCACAGATACGCAGTATTTT CASSDGTSGVTDTQYF
NA 14 TRBJ1-6 NA TRBV27 TGTGCCAGCAGTTTATCAGGGGGTCGGTCACCCCTCCACTTT CASSLSGGRSPLHF
TRBD2 21 TRBJ2-7 few TRBV28 TGTGCCAGCAGTTTATTGTTAGTAGGGGGGACTAGCGGGAGAAGAGGTGACGAGCAGTACTTC CASSLLLVGGTSGRRGDEQYF
TRBD1 16 TRBJ2-6 once TRBV15 TGTGCCACCAGCAGGGACAGGGGCTCTGGGGCCAACGTCCTGACTTTC CATSRDRGSGANVLTF
TRBD1 15 TRBJ1-4 NA TRBV6-1 TGTGCCAGCAGGGAAGGACAGGTTAATAATGAAAAACTGTTTTTT CASREGQVNNEKLFF
NA 15 TRBJ2-1 NA TRBV11-1 TGTGCCAGCAGCTTAGCAGGGGCGATTATGAATGAGCAGTTCTTC CASSLAGAIMNEQFF
NA 12 TRBJ2-2 NA TRBV7-6 TGTGCCAGCAGCTCCTCCCAGGGGGAGCTGTTTTTT CASSSSQGELFF
NA 15 TRBJ2-7 NA TRBV7-2 TGTGCCAGCAGCTTAGATGGGGGGAATTCCTACGAGCAGTACTTC CASSLDGGNSYEQYF
TRBD2 14 TRBJ2-2 NA TRBV10-3 TGTGCCGGGGGGGAGTCGCCGAACACCGGGGAGCTGTTTTTT CAGGESPNTGELFF
TRBD2 13 TRBJ2-3 NA TRBV5-1 TGCGCCAGCAGACCGGGGGGGGGAGATACGCAGTATTTT CASRPGGGDTQYF
TRBD2 16 TRBJ2-7 NA TRBV7-2 TGTGCCAGCAGCTTACGGTTGTCTAGCGGGGGGAGCGAGCAGTACTTC CASSLRLSSGGSEQYF
NA 14 TRBJ1-2 NA TRBV29-1 TGCAGCGTTGTTAGAACCAGGGAGGACTATGGCTACACCTTC CSVVRTREDYGYTF
TRBD2 18 TRBJ2-7 NA TRBV5-1 TGCGCCAGCAGCCTGCGGATAGCGGGAATGATTAACTCCTACGAGCAGTACTTC CASSLRIAGMINSYEQYF
NA 14 TRBJ2-3 NA TRBV11-2 TGTGCCAGCAGGCTAACAGGTGGCACAGATACGCAGTATTTT CASRLTGGTDTQYF
NA 14 TRBJ2-5 NA TRBV4-2 TGTGCCAGCAGCCACAATAGCGCCCAAGAGACCCAGTACTTC CASSHNSAQETQYF
TRBD1 16 TRBJ1-1 NA TRBV18 TGTGCCAGCTCACCACCATCCCGGGACAGGGTAACTGAAGCTTTCTTT CASSPPSRDRVTEAFF